These T cell receptor beta chains were read from a single sample in a study of shared clonotypes between healthy human individuals. Assay used: immunoSEQ multiplex PCR; TCRdb lists only in-frame clones, some missing. The sample has about 1,800,000 clones, over 85% seen once. Sequencing was carried out using naive CD8+ T cells sorted from blood. The receptor set was obtained from a man in his late teens or twenties in good health. The CDR3 runs from the conserved cysteine through the conserved F or W. Each record gives: clone size, J gene, V gene, CDR3 protein. Size is stated for part of the rows, as once, few or many counts, or as a class when the clone is expanded.

>NA|TRBJ2-7|TRBV7-2
CASSPGLWNEQYF
>NA|TRBJ2-5|TRBV27
CASSPGGGLWETQYF
>NA|TRBJ2-7|TRBV6-5
CASSFTGQPSYEQYF
>NA|TRBJ1-4|TRBV6-6
CASSHGRWEDEKLFF
>NA|TRBJ2-1|TRBV5-1
CASSWSPSGGGRNEQFF
>NA|TRBJ2-7|TRBV4-1
CASSQTSGEQYF
>NA|TRBJ2-7|TRBV5-1
CASSLTRLAGANTDYEQYF
>NA|TRBJ2-7|TRBV29-1
CSVGTGGTYEQYF
>NA|TRBJ1-2|TRBV27
CASSLEGFGYGYTF
>NA|TRBJ2-5|TRBV7-9
CASSPLHMIQETQYF
>NA|TRBJ2-3|TRBV27
CASSSGTSRADTQYF
>NA|TRBJ1-1|TRBV9
CASSTDGVMNTEAFF
>NA|TRBJ1-5|TRBV28
CASSFLSSNQPQHF
>few|TRBJ2-7|TRBV6-5
CASSYGNYEQYF
>NA|TRBJ1-1|TRBV25-1
CASSQRGDTYEAFF
>NA|TRBJ1-2|TRBV5-4
CASSFPGGDYGYTF
>once|TRBJ2-3|TRBV5-4
CASSLGGYTDTQYF
>once|TRBJ2-3|TRBV10-3
CAIGGASGYTDTQYF
>NA|TRBJ2-7|TRBV28
CASSFGASYEQYF
>NA|TRBJ2-7|TRBV18
CASSLAGTGLASYEQYF
>NA|TRBJ1-2|TRBV7-9
CASSFVEGKDGYTF